Shown below are 29 T cell receptor beta chains from a single sample sequenced in a study of T cell changes during pregnancy in multiple sclerosis. Repertoires were generated with immunoSEQ multiplex PCR, while TCRdb's copy carries only in-frame clones and drops some. The data contain tens of thousands of clones, about 91% of them seen just once; the ten biggest clones take up around 0.5%. Sequencing was performed on CD4+ T cells from peripheral blood mononuclear cells, taken in the second trimester of pregnancy. These receptors were taken from a female donor in good health, enrolled as a control in a pregnancy study.

V gene TRBV2 combines with J gene TRBJ1-2; D remains unclear. From germline, CDR1 is SNHLY and CDR2 FYNNEI. The CDR3 extends over 11 amino acids. V shed 8 bases and J shed 4 bases, with 8 bases lying between them. The CDR3 region has the DNA TGTGCCAGCGGGAGTTCCTATGGCTACACCTTC. Translated: CASGSSYGYTF.

V and J are TRBV30 and TRBJ1-2, with a possible D match to TRBD1 (5 bases). This CDR3 spans 14 amino acids. The germline V gene has CDR1 GTSNPN and CDR2 SVGIG (reference sequence). V lost 3 bases and J 7 bases, leaving 18 bases between the germline ends. CDR3 DNA sequence: TGTGCCTGGAGGGGGGAGGGGCCCGTACCTGGCTACACCTTC. This translates into CAWRGEGPVPGYTF.

The chain links TRBV28 to TRBJ1-2; maybe TRBD1 (5 bases). CDR1 is MDHEN, CDR2 SYDVKM, per germline. The CDR3 has 14 amino acids. V lost 6 bases and J lost 3, with 14 bases in between. CDR3 loop: CASSPQGIDYGYTF. The CDR3 region has the DNA TGTGCCAGCAGCCCCCAGGGTATTGACTATGGCTACACCTTC.

As concerns this clone: Other nucleotide sequences from this sample produce the same CDR3. The rearrangement joins TRBV5-1 to TRBJ2-7; D is uncertain. Germline assignment: CDR1 SGHRS and CDR2 YFSETQ. The CDR3 loop spans 12 amino acids. With 0 bases removed from V and 2 bases from J, the gap between germline ends came to 3 bases. CDR3: CASSLGAYEQYF. CDR3 nucleotide sequence: TGCGCCAGCAGCTTGGGCGCCTACGAGCAGTACTTC.

This clone was observed a handful of times. The V gene is TRBV28, the J gene TRBJ1-1; the match to TRBD1 covers 7 bases. Germline V gives CDR1 MDHEN, CDR2 SYDVKM. The junction had 5 bases not matched to a gene; V was cut back by 6 bases and J by 1 base. This CDR3 comprises 14 residues. In DNA form, the CDR3 reads TGTGCCAGCAGGACAGGGAATGGGAACACTGAAGCTTTCTTT. It encodes CASRTGNGNTEAFF. Full variable domain (outside the CDR3, taken from reference TRBV28 and TRBJ1-1): DVKVTQSSRYLVKRTGEKVFLECVQDMDHENMFWYRQDPGLGLRLIYFSYDVKMKEKGDIPEGYSVSREKKERFSLILESASTNQTSMYLCASRTGNGNTEAFFGQGTRLTVV.

The rearrangement joins TRBV7-2 to TRBJ1-6; D is ambiguous. The CDR3 is 13 amino acids. V dropped 1 base and J dropped 13 bases, with 11 bases sitting between them. Germline CDR1 reads SGHTA; CDR2 reads FQGNSA. The CDR3 protein is CASSLGPAPPLHF. CDR3 DNA sequence: TGTGCCAGCAGCTTAGGCCCAGCGCCGCCCCTCCACTTT.

The V gene is TRBV30, the J gene TRBJ2-7, with 8 bases aligning to TRBD1. The germline CDR1 and CDR2 sequences are GTSNPN and SVGIG (reference sequence). The V gene end was trimmed by 3 bases and the J gene end by 3 bases; junction bases not matched to a gene: 10. The CDR3 totals 15 residues. CDR3 sequence (DNA): TGTGCCTGGAGAGAAAGGGACAGGCCATTCTACGAGCAGTACTTC. Encoded protein: CAWRERDRPFYEQYF.

The chain joins TRBV6-5 to TRBJ1-1; 7 nucleotides match TRBD1. V was pared by 0 bases and J by 4 bases, with 2 bases of the junction left unmatched. CDR1 and CDR2 from the germline V gene are MNHEY and SVGAGI. The CDR3 consists of 14 residues. The CDR3 region is CASSYSRQGTEAFF. The CDR3 DNA is TGTGCCAGCAGTTACTCCCGACAGGGCACTGAAGCTTTCTTT.

This clone turned up a few times. The rearrangement uses TRBV5-1 and TRBJ2-7, with D perhaps TRBD2 (7 bases). This CDR3 region has 14 residues. Germline assignment: CDR1 SGHRS and CDR2 YFSETQ. V was trimmed by 0 bases and J by 6 bases, leaving 13 bases between them. The CDR3 region is CASSLEAGASEQYF. As DNA, the CDR3 is TGCGCCAGCAGCTTGGAGGCGGGGGCGAGCGAGCAGTACTTC.

The CDR3 reads CASSPGRGYGYTF. The CDR3 DNA reads as TGTGCCAGCAGCCCGGGGAGGGGGTATGGCTACACCTTC. The chain joins TRBV4-2 to TRBJ1-2; D is possibly TRBD1 (6 bases). With 4 bases removed from V and 5 bases from J, the gap between germline ends came to 11 bases. The CDR3 has 13 amino acids. The germline V gene has CDR1 LGHNA and CDR2 YNFKEQ.

This clone was found once. The chain has TRBV7-2 and TRBJ2-1, with 8 bases identical to TRBD1. Per the germline V gene, CDR1 is SGHTA and CDR2 is FQGNSA. J gave up 10 bases and V 4 bases, and 12 bases lay outside the gene matches. CDR3 length equals 15 residues. CDR3 protein: CASSSSLGQGLEQFF. CDR3 nucleotides: TGTGCCAGCAGCTCCTCACTTGGACAGGGCCTCGAGCAGTTCTTC.

The chain uses TRBV6-6 and TRBJ2-5; D is uncertain. This CDR3 region has 14 residues. CDR1 and CDR2 from the germline V gene are MNHNY and SVGAGI (reference sequence). V was cut by 2 bases and J by 5 bases, with 12 bases left in between. This CDR3 is CASSYSTRSETQYF. The CDR3 DNA sequence: TGTGCCAGCAGTTACAGCACTCGGTCCGAGACCCAGTACTTC.

The chain has TRBV19 and TRBJ2-7, with 10 nucleotides matching TRBD1. In germline, CDR1 is LNHDA, CDR2 SQIVND (reference sequence). There are 13 residues in the CDR3. Losses at the gene ends were 6 bases for V and 2 bases for J; bases not matched to a gene: 1. The chain's CDR3 is CASRGQGTYEQYF. The CDR3 DNA follows: TGTGCCAGTAGGGGACAGGGGACCTACGAGCAGTACTTC. Full variable domain (remainder filled in from reference TRBV19 and TRBJ2-7): DGGITQSPKYLFRKEGQNVTLSCEQNLNHDAMYWYRQDPGQGLRLIYYSQIVNDFQKGDIAEGYSVSREKKESFPLTVTSAQKNPTAFYLCASRGQGTYEQYFGPGTRLTVT.

The J gene is TRBJ2-1, the V gene TRBV27, with 13 bases that match TRBD2. This CDR3 region has 16 residues. CDR1 and CDR2 from the germline V gene are MNHEY and SMNVEV (reference sequence). Trimming cost V 8 bases and J 6 bases; bases outside gene matches: 10. The DNA for the CDR3 is TGTGCCAGCTCGAACCCCGGACTAGCGGGGGTCAATGAGCAGTTCTTC. Protein product: CASSNPGLAGVNEQFF.

This chain joins TRBV27 and TRBJ1-2; D is unclear. The V gene lost 0 bases and the J gene lost 1 base, with 18 bases spanning the gap. Looked up from germline, CDR1 is MNHEY and CDR2 is SMNVEV (reference sequence). This CDR3 has 18 amino acids. The CDR3 region is CASSLSGRGSGLNYGYTF. The CDR3 DNA is TGTGCCAGCAGTTTATCAGGGAGAGGCTCCGGTCTTAACTATGGCTACACCTTC.

The chain couples TRBV7-8 to TRBJ1-4; 9 bases are shared with TRBD1. V lost 4 bases to trimming and J lost 8 bases; unmatched junction nucleotides: 11. The CDR3 totals 16 residues. CDR1 SGHVS and CDR2 FQNEAQ come from the germline V gene. The CDR3 bases are TGTGCCAGCAGCTCACTCCGGGACAGGGTATACGAAAAACTGTTTTTT. It yields the protein CASSSLRDRVYEKLFF.

The chain links TRBV5-8 to TRBJ2-3; weak D call: TRBD1 (7 bases). V was clipped by 2 bases and J by 7 bases, with 17 bases between them. From germline, CDR1 is SGHTS and CDR2 YDEGEE. The CDR3 has 15 amino acids. The CDR3 region is CASSLRTGLSYTQYF. The CDR3 nucleotides are TGTGCCAGCAGCTTAAGGACAGGACTATCATATACGCAGTATTTT.

V gene TRBV5-1 combines with J gene TRBJ1-1, with a possible D match to TRBD1 (5 bases). Germline V gene sequence: CDR1 SGHRS, CDR2 YFSETQ. V gave up 0 bases and J gave up 4 bases, with 10 bases separating them. The CDR3 runs 14 residues. The CDR3, as DNA: TGCGCCAGCAGCTTGGCCCAGGGTGGCACTGAAGCTTTCTTT. It encodes CASSLAQGGTEAFF.

This chain links TRBV9 with TRBJ2-7; 8 bases line up with TRBD2. This CDR3 is 14 amino acids long. Trimming took 0 bases from V and 7 from J; bases not matched to a gene: 6. CDR1 and CDR2 from the germline V gene are SGDLS and YYNGEE. Here the CDR3 DNA reads TGTGCCAGCAGCGTAGCTCCGGGGGGGGGAGAGCAGTACTTC. Protein product: CASSVAPGGGEQYF. Full variable domain (rest looked up from reference TRBV9 and TRBJ2-7): DSGVTQTPKHLITATGQRVTLRCSPRSGDLSVYWYQQSLDQGLQFLIQYYNGEERAKGNILERFSAQQFPDLHSELNLSSLELGDSALYFCASSVAPGGGEQYFGPGTRLTVT.

The chain is built from TRBV30 and TRBJ2-7; D is undetermined. Germline-derived CDR1 and CDR2 are GTSNPN and SVGIG (reference sequence). This CDR3 has 12 residues. The V end was cut by 2 bases, the J end by 4 bases, with 9 bases between. The CDR3 reads CAWSLSRYEQYF. The CDR3 DNA follows: TGTGCCTGGAGTCTATCACGATACGAGCAGTACTTC.

This clone was observed a single time. The gene calls are TRBV29-1 and TRBJ2-4, with a tentative D call TRBD2 (7 bases). Germline CDR1 SQVTM, CDR2 ANQGSEA. CDR3 length: 15 residues. Trimming took 4 bases from V and 0 from J, leaving 13 bases between them. Here the CDR3 DNA reads TGCAGCGTTGCGGCGGGGGCTCTAGCCAAAAACATTCAGTACTTC. This encodes CSVAAGALAKNIQYF.

This rearrangement joins TRBV30 to TRBJ1-1, with 7 bases lining up with TRBD1. Germline V gene lookup returns CDR1 GTSNPN and CDR2 SVGIG (reference sequence). V shed 0 bases and J 5 bases; nucleotides not matched to a gene: 9. The CDR3 is made up of 15 amino acids. CDR3 bases: TGTGCCTGGAGTGTTCGGGACAGAAGGCGGACTGAAGCTTTCTTT. Translating it yields CAWSVRDRRRTEAFF.

The chain joins TRBV10-3 to TRBJ1-3; D not certain. Germline CDR1 and CDR2: ENHRY and SYGVKD. The V end lost 3 bases, the J end lost 2 bases, and 8 bases lay between the germline ends. The CDR3 contains 14 residues. The CDR3 DNA is TGTGCCATCAGTGACCGGGGAGCTGGAAACACCATATATTTT. It is translated as CAISDRGAGNTIYF.

The rearrangement links TRBV6-1 to TRBJ1-5; TRBD1 matches 9 bases. From germline, CDR1 is MNHNS and CDR2 SASEGT. The trim removed 3 bases at V and 2 bases at J, leaving 8 bases unmatched. This CDR3 region has 17 residues. The CDR3 spells CASSERRGQGGNQPQHF. As DNA, the CDR3 is TGTGCCAGCAGTGAGAGGAGGGGACAGGGTGGCAATCAGCCCCAGCATTTT.

This clone was recorded only once. The chain links TRBV5-1 to TRBJ2-7; 11 bases align to TRBD2. V lost 2 bases to trimming and J lost 6 bases; unmatched junction nucleotides: 7. Germline CDR1 reads SGHRS; CDR2 reads YFSETQ. This CDR3 has 15 amino acids. CDR3 region: CASSFLAGGSAEQYF. The CDR3 coding sequence is TGCGCCAGCAGCTTTCTAGCGGGAGGTTCCGCCGAGCAGTACTTC.

The chain has TRBV27 and TRBJ2-1, with TRBD1 matching 7 bases. This CDR3 contains 14 residues. CDR1 and CDR2 from the germline V gene are MNHEY and SMNVEV (reference sequence). The trim removed 6 bases at V and 6 bases at J, leaving 8 bases unmatched. Written as DNA, the CDR3 is TGTGCCAGCAGAACAGGGGTGGGAATCAATGAGCAGTTCTTC. Translating gives CASRTGVGINEQFF.

The chain is built from TRBV7-3 and TRBJ1-2; 8 bases agree with TRBD1. The J segment lost 1 base and the V segment lost 5 bases, leaving 3 bases of the junction unmatched. Germline CDR1 and CDR2: SGHTA and FQGTGA. The CDR3 is 14 amino acids. CDR3 nucleotide sequence: TGTGCCAGCAGCCCACAGGGGGGTAACTATGGCTACACCTTC. As protein: CASSPQGGNYGYTF.

The chain has TRBV18 and TRBJ2-3, with TRBD2 matching 10 bases. V shed 6 bases and J 2 bases; nucleotides not matched to a gene: 20. The germline V gene has CDR1 KGHSH and CDR2 LQKENI. This CDR3 spans 20 amino acids. Here the CDR3 DNA reads TGTGCCAGCTCGCCCAATCCTCGAGCGAGCGGGGGGGATCTCACAGATACGCAGTATTTT. Protein sequence: CASSPNPRASGGDLTDTQYF.

The chain is built from TRBV10-1 and TRBJ2-5; 9 positions match TRBD1. Per the germline V gene, CDR1 is WNHNN and CDR2 is SYGVQD (reference sequence). V trimming: 5 bases; J trimming: 1 base; junction bases outside the gene matches: 5. The CDR3 is 15 amino acids. The CDR3 here is CASSPTGGTQETQYF. The CDR3 DNA sequence: TGCGCCAGCAGTCCTACAGGGGGCACCCAAGAGACCCAGTACTTC.